The following is a T cell receptor beta chain sequence with its context. Its antigen remains unidentified. TCRdb reanalysed the 5' RACE reads using MiXCR and keeps one entry per CDR3 protein. The table shows hundreds of thousands of distinct CDR3 sequences, with 15% to 20% occurring only once. Per the germline V gene, CDR1 is SGHRS and CDR2 is YFSETQ. CDR3 size: 12 residues. The V end lost 3 bases, the J end lost 12 bases, and 13 bases lay between the germline ends. The data originate from a study of identical twins. Study results and limitations: Out-of-frame beta sequences exhibited a weaker degree of excess twin sharing. The abundant beta clonotypes from cord blood had fewer insertions, and memory repertoires had none of this. In monozygotic twins, models underestimated the sharing of out-of-frame TCR alpha.

In addition, the sample was reused for a study of T cells expressing NK-cell markers. This second study says: Investigators obtained TCR beta repertoires from sorted CD3+CD56+NKG2C+, CD3+CD56+NKG2C- and CD3+CD56-NKG2C+ T cells.

Input material: PBMCs. The sequence was obtained from a young woman in good health. This chain joins TRBV5-1 and TRBJ2-1; a possible D gene is TRBD1 (5 bases). CDR3 nucleotide sequence: TGCGCCAGCAGCTGGGCAGGGATGGTGCAGTTCTTC. Protein product: CASSWAGMVQFF.